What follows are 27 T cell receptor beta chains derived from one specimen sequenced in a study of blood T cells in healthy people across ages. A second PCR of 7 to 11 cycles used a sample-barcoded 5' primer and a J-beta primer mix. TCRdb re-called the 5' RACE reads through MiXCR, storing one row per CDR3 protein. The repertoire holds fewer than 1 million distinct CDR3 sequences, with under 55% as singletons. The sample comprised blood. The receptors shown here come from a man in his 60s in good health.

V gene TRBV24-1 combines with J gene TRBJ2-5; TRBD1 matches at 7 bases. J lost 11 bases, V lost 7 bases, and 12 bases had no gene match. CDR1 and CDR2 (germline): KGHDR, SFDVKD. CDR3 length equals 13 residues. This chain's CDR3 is CATSGTDSFSQYF. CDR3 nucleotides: TGTGCCACCAGCGGGACAGACTCCTTTAGTCAGTACTTC.

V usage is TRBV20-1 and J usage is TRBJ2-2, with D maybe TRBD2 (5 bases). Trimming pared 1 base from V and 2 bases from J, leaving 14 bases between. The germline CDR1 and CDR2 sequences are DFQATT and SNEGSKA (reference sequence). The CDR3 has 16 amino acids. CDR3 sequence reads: CSARGGSRLNTGELFF. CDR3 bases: TGCAGTGCTAGAGGTGGATCGCGACTAAACACCGGGGAGCTGTTTTTT.

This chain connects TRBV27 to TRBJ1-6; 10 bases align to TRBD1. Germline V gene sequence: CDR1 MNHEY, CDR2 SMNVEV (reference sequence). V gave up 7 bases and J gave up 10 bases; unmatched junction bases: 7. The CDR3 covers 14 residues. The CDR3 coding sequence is TGTGCCAGCACTGCCGGGACAGGGGTCTCACCCCTCCACTTT. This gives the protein CASTAGTGVSPLHF.

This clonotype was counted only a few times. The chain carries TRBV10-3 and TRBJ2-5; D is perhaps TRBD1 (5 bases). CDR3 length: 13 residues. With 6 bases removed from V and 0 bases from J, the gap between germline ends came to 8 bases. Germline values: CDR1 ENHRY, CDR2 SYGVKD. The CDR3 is CAISLRDQETQYF. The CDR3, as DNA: TGTGCCATCAGCCTCAGGGACCAAGAGACCCAGTACTTC.

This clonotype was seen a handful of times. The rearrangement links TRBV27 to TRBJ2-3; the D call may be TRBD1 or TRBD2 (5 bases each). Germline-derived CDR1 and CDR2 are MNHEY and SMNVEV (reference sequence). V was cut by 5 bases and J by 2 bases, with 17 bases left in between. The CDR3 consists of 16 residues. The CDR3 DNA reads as TGTGCCAGCAGTCCCCTCGGGGCCCAACCCACAGATACGCAGTATTTT. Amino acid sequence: CASSPLGAQPTDTQYF.

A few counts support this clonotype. The CDR3 sequence: CAKQPQGQETQYF. The CDR3, as DNA: TGTGCCAAGCAACCGCAGGGCCAAGAGACCCAGTACTTC. The V and J genes are TRBV2 and TRBJ2-5; maybe TRBD1 (5 bases). This CDR3 is built from 13 residues. Germline CDR1 is SNHLY and CDR2 is FYNNEI. The V and J ends lost 10 bases and 1 base respectively, with 13 bases between them.

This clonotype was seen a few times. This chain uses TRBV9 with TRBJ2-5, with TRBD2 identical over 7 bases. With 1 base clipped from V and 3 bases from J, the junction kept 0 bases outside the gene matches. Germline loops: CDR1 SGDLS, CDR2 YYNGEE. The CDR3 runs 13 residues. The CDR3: CASSVLAEETQYF. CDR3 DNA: TGTGCCAGCAGCGTACTAGCGGAAGAGACCCAGTACTTC. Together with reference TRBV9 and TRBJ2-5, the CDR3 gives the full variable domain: DSGVTQTPKHLITATGQRVTLRCSPRSGDLSVYWYQQSLDQGLQFLIQYYNGEERAKGNILERFSAQQFPDLHSELNLSSLELGDSALYFCASSVLAEETQYFGPGTRLLVL.

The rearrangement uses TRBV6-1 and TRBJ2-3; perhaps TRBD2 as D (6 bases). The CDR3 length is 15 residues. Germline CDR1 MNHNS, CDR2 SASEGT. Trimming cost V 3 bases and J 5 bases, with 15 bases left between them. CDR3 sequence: CASSEGSWGGDTQYF. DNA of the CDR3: TGTGCCAGCAGTGAGGGTAGCTGGGGAGGAGATACGCAGTATTTT.

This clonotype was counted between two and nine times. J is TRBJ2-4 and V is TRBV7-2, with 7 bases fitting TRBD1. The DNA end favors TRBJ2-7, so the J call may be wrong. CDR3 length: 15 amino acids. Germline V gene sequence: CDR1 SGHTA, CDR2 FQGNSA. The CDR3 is CASSLARQGPYEQYF. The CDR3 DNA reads TGTGCCAGCAGCTTAGCCCGACAGGGACCCTACGAGCAGTACTTC.

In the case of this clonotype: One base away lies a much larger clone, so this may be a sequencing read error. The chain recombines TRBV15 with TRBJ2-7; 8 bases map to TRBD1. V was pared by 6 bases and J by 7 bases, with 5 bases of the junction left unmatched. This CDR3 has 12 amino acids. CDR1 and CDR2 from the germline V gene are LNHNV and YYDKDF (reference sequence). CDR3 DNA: TGTGCCACCAGGGACAGGGATAATGAGCAGTACTTC. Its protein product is CATRDRDNEQYF.

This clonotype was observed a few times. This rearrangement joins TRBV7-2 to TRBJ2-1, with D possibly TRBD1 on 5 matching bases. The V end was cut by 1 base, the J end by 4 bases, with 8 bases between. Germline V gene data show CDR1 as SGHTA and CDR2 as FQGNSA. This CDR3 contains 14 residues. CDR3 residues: CASSLGRGYNEQFF. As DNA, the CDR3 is TGTGCCAGCAGCTTAGGTAGGGGATACAATGAGCAGTTCTTC.

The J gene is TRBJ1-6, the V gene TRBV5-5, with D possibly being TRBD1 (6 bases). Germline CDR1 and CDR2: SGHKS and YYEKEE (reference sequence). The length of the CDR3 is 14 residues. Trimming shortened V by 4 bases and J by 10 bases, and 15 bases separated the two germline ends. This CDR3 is CASSIWGGQSPLHF. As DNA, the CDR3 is TGTGCCAGCAGCATATGGGGGGGCCAGTCACCCCTCCACTTT.

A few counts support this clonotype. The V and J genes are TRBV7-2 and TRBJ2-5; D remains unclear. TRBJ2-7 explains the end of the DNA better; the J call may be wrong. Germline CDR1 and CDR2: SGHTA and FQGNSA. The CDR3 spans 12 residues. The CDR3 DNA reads TGTGCCAGCAGCCCCCGGGTTCACGAGCAGTACTTC. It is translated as CASSPRVHEQYF.

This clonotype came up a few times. Written as DNA, the CDR3 is TGCGCCAGCAGTGTTAGCGGACACCAAGAGACCCAGTACTTC. Protein: CASSVSGHQETQYF. V gene TRBV5-1 combines with J gene TRBJ2-5, with D possibly TRBD2 on 6 matching bases. The CDR3 extends over 14 amino acids. Germline assignment: CDR1 SGHRS and CDR2 YFSETQ. V lost 5 bases and J 0 bases, leaving 11 bases between the germline ends.

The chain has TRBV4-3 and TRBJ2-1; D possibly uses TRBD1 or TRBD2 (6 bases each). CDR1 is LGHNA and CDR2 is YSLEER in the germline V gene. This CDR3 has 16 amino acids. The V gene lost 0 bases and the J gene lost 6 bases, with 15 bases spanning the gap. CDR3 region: CASSQDRSRGGNEQFF. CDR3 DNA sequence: TGCGCCAGCAGCCAAGATCGAAGCAGGGGAGGCAATGAGCAGTTCTTC.

Written as DNA, the CDR3 is TGCGCCAGCAGCTTGGAAGGGATCTACGAGCAGTACTTC. Translated, it gives CASSLEGIYEQYF. The chain is built from TRBV5-1 and TRBJ2-4; D unclear. The J call may be wrong; the DNA end is better matched by TRBJ2-7. The CDR3 length is 13 residues. CDR1 is SGHRS and CDR2 is YFSETQ in the germline V gene.

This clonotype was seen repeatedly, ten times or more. The CDR3, as DNA: TGTGCCAGCAGTTTGGACAGGACAACTAATGAAAAACTGTTTTTT. The encoded protein is CASSLDRTTNEKLFF. The V gene is TRBV12-3 or TRBV12-4, the J gene TRBJ1-4, with 7 bases aligning to TRBD1. The J segment lost 0 bases and the V segment lost 3 bases, leaving 1 base of the junction unmatched. The CDR3 has 15 residues.

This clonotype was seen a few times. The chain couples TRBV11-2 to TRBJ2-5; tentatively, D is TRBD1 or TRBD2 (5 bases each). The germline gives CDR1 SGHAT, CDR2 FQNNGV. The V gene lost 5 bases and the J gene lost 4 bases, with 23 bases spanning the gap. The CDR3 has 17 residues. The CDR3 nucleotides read TGTGCCAGCAGCCGCCCGAGGGGTTCTCTGGGGGTAGAGACCCAGTACTTC. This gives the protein CASSRPRGSLGVETQYF.

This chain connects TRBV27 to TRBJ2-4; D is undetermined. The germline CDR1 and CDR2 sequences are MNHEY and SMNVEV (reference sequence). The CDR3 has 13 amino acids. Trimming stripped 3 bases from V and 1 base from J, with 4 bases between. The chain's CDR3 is CASSLVAKNIQYF. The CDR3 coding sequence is TGTGCCAGCAGTTTGGTGGCCAAAAACATTCAGTACTTC.

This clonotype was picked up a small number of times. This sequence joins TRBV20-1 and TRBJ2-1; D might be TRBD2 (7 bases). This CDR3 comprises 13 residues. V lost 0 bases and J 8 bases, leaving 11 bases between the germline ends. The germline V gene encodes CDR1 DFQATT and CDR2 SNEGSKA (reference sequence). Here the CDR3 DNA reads TGCAGTGCTAGAGAAGGGGGGGCCGATGAGCAGTTCTTC. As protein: CSAREGGADEQFF.

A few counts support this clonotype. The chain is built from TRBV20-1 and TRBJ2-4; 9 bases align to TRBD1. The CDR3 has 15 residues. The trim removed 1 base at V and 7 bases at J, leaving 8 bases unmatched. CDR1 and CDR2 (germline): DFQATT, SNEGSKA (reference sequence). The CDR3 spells CSARGLDRGRNIQYF. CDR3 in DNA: TGCAGTGCTAGAGGGCTGGACAGGGGCAGGAACATTCAGTACTTC.

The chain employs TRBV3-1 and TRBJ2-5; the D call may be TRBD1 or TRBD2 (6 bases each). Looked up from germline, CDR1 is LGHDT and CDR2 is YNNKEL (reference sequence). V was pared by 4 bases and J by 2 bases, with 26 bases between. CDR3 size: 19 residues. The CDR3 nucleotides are TGTGCCAGCAGCCTCGAAGAGTCACGTGGGGGCCGGGAGCAAGAGACCCAGTACTTC. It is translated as CASSLEESRGGREQETQYF.

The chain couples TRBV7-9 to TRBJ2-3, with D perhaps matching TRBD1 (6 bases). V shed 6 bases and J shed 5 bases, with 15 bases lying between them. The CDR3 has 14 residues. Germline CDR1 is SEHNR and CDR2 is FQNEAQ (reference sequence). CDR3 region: CASRSWDKRDTQYF. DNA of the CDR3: TGTGCCAGCAGATCATGGGACAAGCGAGATACGCAGTATTTT.

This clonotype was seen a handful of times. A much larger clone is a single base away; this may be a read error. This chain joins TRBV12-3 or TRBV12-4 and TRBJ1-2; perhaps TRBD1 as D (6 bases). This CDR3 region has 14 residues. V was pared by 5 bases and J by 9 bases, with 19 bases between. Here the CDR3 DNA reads TGTGCCAGCAGTATCACCAGGGGTCTTTATAGCTACACCTTC. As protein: CASSITRGLYSYTF.

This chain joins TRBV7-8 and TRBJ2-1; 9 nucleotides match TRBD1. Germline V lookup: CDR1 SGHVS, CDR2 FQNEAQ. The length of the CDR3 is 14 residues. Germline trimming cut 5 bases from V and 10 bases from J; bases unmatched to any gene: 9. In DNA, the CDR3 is TGTGCCAGCAGCACATCACAGGGGGCAGGGGAGCAGTTCTTC. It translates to CASSTSQGAGEQFF.

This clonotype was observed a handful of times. The CDR3 reads CASSLGGGPRYGYTF. CDR3 coding DNA: TGCGCCAGCAGCTTGGGGGGTGGCCCTCGTTATGGCTACACCTTC. The chain joins TRBV5-1 to TRBJ1-2; unclear D gene. Germline values: CDR1 SGHRS, CDR2 YFSETQ. V was trimmed by 0 bases and J by 5 bases, leaving 14 bases between them. There are 15 residues in the CDR3.

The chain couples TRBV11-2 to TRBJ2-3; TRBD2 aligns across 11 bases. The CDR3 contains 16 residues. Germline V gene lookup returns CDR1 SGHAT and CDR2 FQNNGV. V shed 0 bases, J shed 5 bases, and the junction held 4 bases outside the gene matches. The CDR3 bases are TGTGCCAGCAGCTTAGAAATAGCGGGGGGGCAAGATACGCAGTATTTT. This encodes CASSLEIAGGQDTQYF.